This T cell receptor (beta chain) was documented in a study of shared clonotypes between healthy human individuals. Findings of the study overall: Investigators expected sequencing depth to affect clonotype sharing among donors.

Points on this clone: The antigen is undetermined.

Sequencing used immunoSEQ multiplex PCR; TCRdb keeps in-frame clones, though not all of them. This sample carries about 560,000 clones, around 80% of them seen once, and the ten largest clones take 12%. The TCR originated in a woman in her thirties or forties in good health. Some clones in this sample may be carry-over from other donors' samples. Sequenced: PBMCs.

CDR3 amino acids: CASSSAQGARVYTF. CDR3 nucleotide sequence: TGTGCCAGCAGCTCCGCCCAGGGGGCGCGGGTCTACACCTTC. The V call is TRBV7-2, the J call TRBJ1-2; 8 bases align to TRBD1. V gave up 4 bases and J gave up 10 bases; unmatched junction bases: 11. CDR1 is SGHTA, CDR2 FQGNSA, per germline. CDR3 length: 14 amino acids.